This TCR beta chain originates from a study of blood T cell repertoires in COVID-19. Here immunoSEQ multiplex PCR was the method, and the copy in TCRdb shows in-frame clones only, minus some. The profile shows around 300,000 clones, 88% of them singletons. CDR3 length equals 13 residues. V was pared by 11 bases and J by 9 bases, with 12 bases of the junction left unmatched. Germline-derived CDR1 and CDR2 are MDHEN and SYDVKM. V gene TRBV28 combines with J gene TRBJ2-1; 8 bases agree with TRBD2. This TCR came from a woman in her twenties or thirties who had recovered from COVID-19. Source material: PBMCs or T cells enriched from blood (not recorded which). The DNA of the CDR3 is TGTGCCGCGCTCGGGACTAGTTGGAGTGAGCAGTTCTTC. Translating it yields CAALGTSWSEQFF.